This record looks at one TCR beta chain sequence and its context. Its antigen is not known. These data are taken from a study of shared clonotypes between healthy human individuals. Across the whole study: The composition of the donors was a couple of women and three men aged 18 to 49. Study-wide results and caveats: Only a few donors were included, so the genetic and exposure-history diversity represented was limited.

The donor cohort consisted entirely of Caucasian adults residing in Nashville, Tennessee. The ends lost 0 bases at V and 3 bases at J; junction bases unmatched: 5. The CDR3 is made up of 15 amino acids. Germline V gene lookup returns CDR1 MNHNY and CDR2 SVGAGI (reference sequence). Splitting of each subset's genomic DNA was done evenly across several immunoSEQ plates. Profiling relied on immunoSEQ multiplex PCR, and the TCRdb table lists in-frame clones only, not all of them. The table lists 950,000 to 1,300,000 clones, about 75% of them singletons, with approximately 1.3% in the top ten. Source material: memory CD4+ T cells sorted from blood. This sample's subset: CD45RA-negative fraction. The chain recombines TRBV6-6 with TRBJ2-7; 7 nucleotides match TRBD2. The clonotype was recovered from a man aged 18 to 30 in good health. CDR3 coding DNA: TGTGCCAGCAGTTACTCGGCGGGAGTTGGCTACGAGCAGTACTTC. Amino acids: CASSYSAGVGYEQYF.